The rows below give T cell receptor beta chains drawn from one sample of a study of shared T cell receptors in the human thymus. Profiled with immunoSEQ multiplex PCR; TCRdb holds only in-frame clones, not every one. The sample has about 400,000 clones; over 90% are singletons. Sequencing input: thymocytes. The receptors shown here come from a human donor. The CDR3 runs from the conserved cysteine through the conserved F or W. A D gene is named only where the DNA matches it firmly. A clone size is listed for some rows: how often the clone was seen (once, few, many), or a class if it is expanded.

D gene	clone size	V gene	J gene	CDR3 DNA	CDR3 protein
TRBD1	-	TRBV2	TRBJ1-5	TGTGCCAGCAGCGCGGACAGGGTGGGCAATCAGCCCCAGCATTTT	CASSADRVGNQPQHF
-	-	TRBV5-8	TRBJ1-2	TGTGCCAGCAGCTTGGCCAAATGGGAGGTCTATGGCTACACCTTC	CASSLAKWEVYGYTF
TRBD2	-	TRBV7-3	TRBJ2-1	TGTGCCAGCAGCTTTCTCAGCGGGAGGCATAACAATGAGCAGTTCTTC	CASSFLSGRHNNEQFF
-	-	TRBV5-6	TRBJ1-1	TGTGCCAGCAGCTGCCCAGCAGGGAACACTGAAGCTTTCTTT	CASSCPAGNTEAFF
TRBD1	-	TRBV18	TRBJ1-5	TGTGCCAGCTCACCACCACCTATGACAGGGTCGGTGAAAAGCAATCAGCCCCAGCATTTT	CASSPPPMTGSVKSNQPQHF
-	-	TRBV2	TRBJ2-7	TGTGCCAGTGTCTCAGGGCCATCCTACGAGCAGTACTTC	CASVSGPSYEQYF
TRBD1	-	TRBV11-2	TRBJ1-1	TGTGCCAGCAGCTTGACTGCCGGGACAGGGCCACTCTTCCGCGAAGCTTTCTTT	CASSLTAGTGPLFREAFF
-	-	TRBV5-1	TRBJ2-3	TGCGCCAGCAGCTTGTCGGATCAAAGGGAGACAGATACGCAGTATTTT	CASSLSDQRETDTQYF
-	-	TRBV9	TRBJ1-1	TGTGCCAGCAGCGTAGCGGCAGGGAATCCTGCTTTCTTT	CASSVAAGNPAFF
-	once	TRBV19	TRBJ2-2	TGTGCCAGTACCCCTCCCGGCCTCCCCACCGGGGAGCTGTTTTTT	CASTPPGLPTGELFF
-	-	TRBV9	TRBJ2-1	TGTGCCAGCGCTCTAGCCAAAGGGAATGAGCAGTTCTTC	CASALAKGNEQFF
-	-	TRBV25-1	TRBJ2-7	TGTGCCAGCAGTGCCTTAGCGGCCGGGAGCTCCTACGAGCAGTACTTC	CASSALAAGSSYEQYF
-	-	TRBV9	TRBJ2-3	TGTGCCAGCAGCCCCGAAGACCGCAGAAACGATAGTACAGATACGCAGTATTTT	CASSPEDRRNDSTDTQYF
TRBD1	once	TRBV28	TRBJ1-5	TGTGCCAGCAATTCCTTTGGGACAGGGGATCAGCCCCAGCATTTT	CASNSFGTGDQPQHF
-	-	TRBV25-1	TRBJ2-1	TGTGCCAGCATGGCACTAGGTGAGCAGTTCTTC	CASMALGEQFF
TRBD1	-	TRBV28	TRBJ1-2	TGTGCCTTGGGCGAGGGAGGGGGCTACGGCTACACCTTC	CALGEGGGYGYTF
-	-	TRBV27	TRBJ1-4	TGTGCCAGCAGACCATCCGGGGGTCTTGAAAAACTGTTTTTT	CASRPSGGLEKLFF
TRBD1	-	TRBV14	TRBJ2-3	TGTGCCAGCAGCCAAGAGGAGACAGGGGGCACAGATACGCAGTATTTT	CASSQEETGGTDTQYF
-	-	TRBV28	TRBJ2-5	TGTGCCAGCAGTTTAAGAGGGTTTCAAGAGACCCAGTACTTC	CASSLRGFQETQYF
-	once	TRBV7-9	TRBJ1-2	TGTGCCAGCAGCATACCTACAGCTAACTATGGCTACACCTTC	CASSIPTANYGYTF
-	-	TRBV4-3	TRBJ2-5	-	CASSQVRGQGFLETQYF
-	-	TRBV7-9	TRBJ2-1	TGTGCCAGCAGCTTAGTCGGGAACTACAATGAGCAGTTCTTC	CASSLVGNYNEQFF
TRBD2	-	TRBV19	TRBJ2-1	TGTGCCAGTAGTATAGGGACTAGCGGGAGGGCCGGCAATGAGCAGTTCTTC	CASSIGTSGRAGNEQFF
TRBD2	-	TRBV25-1	TRBJ2-1	TGTGCCAGCACGGGACTAGCGGACTTTAGCTCCTACAATGAGCAGTTCTTC	CASTGLADFSSYNEQFF
-	-	TRBV5-1	TRBJ2-1	TGCGCCAGCAGCCCGGTAAATGGAAATGAGCAGTTCTTC	CASSPVNGNEQFF
-	-	TRBV7-6	TRBJ2-2	TGTGCCAGCAGCTCCCGCGGGACAGAGAAGAACACCGGGGAGCTGTTTTTT	CASSSRGTEKNTGELFF
TRBD1	-	TRBV27	TRBJ2-7	TGTGCCAGCAGCCCAAGGCAGGGACAGCTCTACGAGCAGTACTTC	CASSPRQGQLYEQYF
TRBD1	-	TRBV10-3	TRBJ1-2	TGTGCCATCAGTGAGGTGACAGGGGGGAATGGCTACACCTTC	CAISEVTGGNGYTF
-	-	TRBV28	TRBJ1-5	TGTGCCAGCAGTTTATGCCTTCAGGATCGGGACCAGCCCCAGCATTTT	CASSLCLQDRDQPQHF
-	once	TRBV27	TRBJ2-7	TGTGCCAGCAGACTCACCCTCCCGTCGGGCAAGCAGTACTTC	CASRLTLPSGKQYF
TRBD2	-	TRBV7-6	TRBJ2-1	TGTGCCACCCAAGTGATAGCGGGAGGGCCGAGGAATGAGCAGTTCTTC	CATQVIAGGPRNEQFF
-	-	TRBV6-5	TRBJ1-4	TGTGCCAGCAGTTACTCGGCGGGACAAGGCGAAAAACTGTTTTTT	CASSYSAGQGEKLFF
-	once	TRBV27	TRBJ2-5	TGTGCCAGCAGTTTAAGGGACCCCCGGGGGAGAGAGACCCAGTACTTC	CASSLRDPRGRETQYF
-	few	TRBV18	TRBJ2-2	TGTGCCAGCTCACCTCCCTCCGGGATGAACACCGGGGAGCTGTTTTTT	CASSPPSGMNTGELFF
-	-	TRBV6-4	TRBJ1-2	TGTGCCAGCAGTGACTCGACACGAAACAGGTCTCAGATCTATGGCTACACCTTC	CASSDSTRNRSQIYGYTF
-	once	TRBV30	TRBJ2-7	TGTGCCTGGAGTGAAATACAGGACGTTAAACCCTACGAGCAGTACTTC	CAWSEIQDVKPYEQYF
TRBD1	-	TRBV6-5	TRBJ2-1	TGTGCCAGCAGTTACGGGACAGGGGGCGGCAATGAGCAGTTCTTC	CASSYGTGGGNEQFF
-	-	TRBV28	TRBJ2-7	TGTGCCAGCAGTCCACCGGGAGCCGGTTCATACAGATCCTACGAGCAGTACTTC	CASSPPGAGSYRSYEQYF
-	-	TRBV11-1	TRBJ2-2	TGTGCCAGCAGCACGACAGTTACCGGGGAGCTGTTTTTT	CASSTTVTGELFF
TRBD1	-	TRBV15	TRBJ2-1	TGTGCCACCAGCAGCGGGACAGGGGGGTACAATGAGCAGTTCTTC	CATSSGTGGYNEQFF